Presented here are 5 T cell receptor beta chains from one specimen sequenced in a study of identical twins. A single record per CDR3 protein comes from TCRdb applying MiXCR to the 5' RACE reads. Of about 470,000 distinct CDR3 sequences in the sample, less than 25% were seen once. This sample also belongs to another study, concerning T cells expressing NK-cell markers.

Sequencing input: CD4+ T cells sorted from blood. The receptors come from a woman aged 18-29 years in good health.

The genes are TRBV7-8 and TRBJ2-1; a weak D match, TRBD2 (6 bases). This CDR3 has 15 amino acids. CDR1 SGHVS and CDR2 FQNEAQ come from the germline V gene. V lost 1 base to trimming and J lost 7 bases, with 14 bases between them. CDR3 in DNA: TGTGCCAGCAGCTTAGAGAGGCTAGCGTCGAATGAGCAGTTCTTC. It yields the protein CASSLERLASNEQFF.

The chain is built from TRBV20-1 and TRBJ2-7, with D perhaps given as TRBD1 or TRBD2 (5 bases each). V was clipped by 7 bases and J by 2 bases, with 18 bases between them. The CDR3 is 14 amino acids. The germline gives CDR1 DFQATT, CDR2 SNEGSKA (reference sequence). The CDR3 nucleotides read TGCAGTGTTACACGGGGCGGTAGTACCTACGAGCAGTACTTC. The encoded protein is CSVTRGGSTYEQYF.

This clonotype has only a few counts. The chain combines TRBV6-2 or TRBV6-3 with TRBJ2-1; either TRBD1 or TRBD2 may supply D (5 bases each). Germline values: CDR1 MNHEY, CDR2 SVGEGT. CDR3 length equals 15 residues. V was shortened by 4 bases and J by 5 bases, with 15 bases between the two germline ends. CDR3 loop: CASSSLRGLHNEQFF. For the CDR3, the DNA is TGTGCCAGCAGTTCCTTACGGGGCCTTCACAATGAGCAGTTCTTC.

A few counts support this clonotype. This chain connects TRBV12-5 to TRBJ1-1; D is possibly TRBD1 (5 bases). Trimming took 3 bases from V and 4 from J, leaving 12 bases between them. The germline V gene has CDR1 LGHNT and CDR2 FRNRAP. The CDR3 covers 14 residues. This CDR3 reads CASGFEGIGTEAFF. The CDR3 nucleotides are TGTGCTAGTGGTTTTGAGGGGATAGGCACTGAAGCTTTCTTT.

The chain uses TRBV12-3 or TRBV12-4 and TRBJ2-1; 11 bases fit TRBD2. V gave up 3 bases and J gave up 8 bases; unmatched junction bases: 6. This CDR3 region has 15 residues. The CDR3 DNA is TGTGCCAGCAGTTTTTTTAGCGGGAGGGCCGATGAGCAGTTCTTC. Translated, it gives CASSFFSGRADEQFF.